These 27 T cell receptor beta chains share one sample of origin, sequenced in a study of relationships among human T cell subsets. From mRNA, alpha and beta CDR3 regions were amplified using semiquantitative ARM-PCR. Tagged nested gene-specific primers were used first, then communal superprimers amplified exponentially. TCRdb re-called the multiplex PCR reads through MiXCR, storing one row per CDR3 protein. This table holds roughly 15,000 distinct CDR3 sequences, roughly 64% found once. The source material was total T cells sorted from blood. These receptors were obtained from a man aged 40-49 years in good health.

The chain carries TRBV10-2 and TRBJ1-1, with TRBD1 matching over 9 bases. The germline gives CDR1 WSHSY, CDR2 SAAADI. The CDR3 has 15 residues. V lost 2 bases to trimming and J lost 3 bases; unmatched junction nucleotides: 4. CDR3 coding DNA: TGCGCCAGCAGTGAGACAGGGGGCGAGTACACTGAAGCTTTCTTT. Translating gives CASSETGGEYTEAFF.

The chain carries TRBV5-6 and TRBJ1-5, with unresolved D. Between the trimmed V and J ends, which lost 0 bases and 4 bases, there was a span of 5 bases. CDR3 length: 13 amino acids. Germline V gene sequence: CDR1 SGHDT, CDR2 YYEEEE. CDR3 sequence: CASSLAGNQPQHF. The CDR3 DNA sequence: TGTGCCAGCAGCTTGGCGGGAAATCAGCCCCAGCATTTT.

In regard to this clonotype: A junction boundary mismatches the germline segment, possibly from a read error. The chain is built from TRBV6-1 and TRBJ1-1; TRBD1 might be the D (5 bases). CDR1 and CDR2 (germline): MNHNS, SASEGT. This CDR3 spans 16 amino acids. The CDR3 is CASSEEAGGSRTEASF. DNA for the CDR3: TGTGCCAGCAGTGAAGAGGCGGGGGGGAGTAGAACTGAAGCTTCCTTT.

This rearrangement joins TRBV28 to TRBJ1-1; 9 bases fit TRBD1. The germline CDR1 and CDR2 sequences are MDHEN and SYDVKM. CDR3 size: 14 residues. V gave up 6 bases and J gave up 5 bases; unmatched junction bases: 7. CDR3 protein: CASRRDRAGTEAFF. The CDR3 nucleotides read TGTGCCAGCAGGAGGGACAGGGCGGGGACTGAAGCTTTCTTT.

The chain is built from TRBV4-1 and TRBJ1-1, with D unclear. The CDR3 sequence is 13 residues long. V lost 1 base and J lost 3, with 6 bases in between. CDR1 and CDR2 from the germline V gene are MGHRA and YSYEKL. The CDR3 bases are TGCGCCAGCAGCCAAGGCCTTGACACTGAAGCTTTCTTT. It is translated as CASSQGLDTEAFF.

V and J are TRBV7-9 and TRBJ1-1, with D possibly being TRBD1 (5 bases). V lost 1 base and J lost 0, with 9 bases in between. The CDR3 sequence is 15 residues long. Per the germline V gene, CDR1 is SEHNR and CDR2 is FQNEAQ (reference sequence). The CDR3 region has the DNA TGTGCCAGCAGCTTAGGAACAGGCATGAACACTGAAGCTTTCTTT. Protein product: CASSLGTGMNTEAFF. Looking up the rest from reference TRBV7-9 and TRBJ1-1 gives the full variable domain: DTGVSQNPRHKITKRGQNVTFRCDPISEHNRLYWYRQTLGQGPEFLTYFQNEAQLEKSRLLSDRFSAERPKGSFSTLEIQRTEQGDSAMYLCASSLGTGMNTEAFFGQGTRLTVV.

This clonotype was detected only a few times. The V and J genes are TRBV20-1 and TRBJ1-1; a weak D match, TRBD1 (5 bases). Trimming took 6 bases from V and 3 from J, leaving 11 bases between them. The CDR3 consists of 12 residues. Germline-derived CDR1 and CDR2 are DFQATT and SNEGSKA (reference sequence). The CDR3 here is CSAVGLHTEAFF. CDR3 bases: TGCAGTGCAGTGGGGCTGCACACTGAAGCTTTCTTT.

As regards this clonotype: A junction end diverges from the germline sequence, so it may reflect a read error. The rearrangement uses TRBV27 and TRBJ2-3, with D unclear. This CDR3 region has 14 residues. Looked up from germline, CDR1 is MNHEY and CDR2 is SMNVEV (reference sequence). The CDR3 region is CASSLAGYTDAQYF. DNA for the CDR3: TGTGCCAGCAGTTTGGCTGGTTACACAGATGCGCAGTATTTT.

This clonotype has more than one count but fewer than ten. The CDR3 DNA sequence: TGCAGTGCCAGGGGTGGCAGGGGGAGAATGAACACTGAAGCTTTCTTT. Protein product: CSARGGRGRMNTEAFF. The V and J genes are TRBV20-1 and TRBJ1-1; 7 bases fit TRBD1. J was trimmed by 0 bases and V by 6 bases; bases with no gene match: 13. Per the germline V gene, CDR1 is DFQATT and CDR2 is SNEGSKA (reference sequence). This CDR3 contains 16 residues.

The table lists this clonotype with a few counts. The chain is built from TRBV28 and TRBJ1-5; TRBD1 is a possible D gene (6 bases). Germline values: CDR1 MDHEN, CDR2 SYDVKM. This CDR3 contains 15 residues. The germline V and J ends were trimmed by 6 bases and 6 bases, with 18 bases remaining between them. This CDR3 is CASSTRRGVGQPQHF. CDR3 in DNA: TGTGCCAGCAGCACCAGAAGGGGGGTTGGTCAGCCCCAGCATTTT.

This rearrangement joins TRBV6-4 to TRBJ2-7, with a weak D call TRBD2 (5 bases). Germline assignment: CDR1 MRHNA and CDR2 SNTAGT. The CDR3 consists of 14 residues. Trimming removed 8 bases from V and 0 bases from J, with 14 bases in between. For the CDR3, the DNA is TGTGCCAGCCGACCCCGGGAAACCTCCTACGAGCAGTACTTC. Its translation is CASRPRETSYEQYF.

Points on this clonotype: One junction end does not reproduce the germline sequence, and a read error may be involved. The chain's CDR3 is CAGSAAGRTTTEAFF. The DNA of the CDR3 is TGCGCCGGCAGTGCCGCAGGACGCACGACCACTGAAGCTTTCTTT. This chain connects TRBV10-1 to TRBJ1-1; unclear D gene. The CDR3 is made up of 15 amino acids. The germline V gene has CDR1 WNHNN and CDR2 SYGVQD (reference sequence).

In nucleotides, the CDR3 is TGCGCCAGCAGCCAGGGACTAGGCTTTGATGAGCAGTTCTTC. Protein sequence: CASSQGLGFDEQFF. V and J are TRBV5-1 and TRBJ2-1, with 8 nucleotides matching TRBD2. Germline-derived CDR1 and CDR2 are SGHRS and YFSETQ. V trimming: 4 bases; J trimming: 8 bases; junction bases outside the gene matches: 8. The CDR3 loop spans 14 amino acids.

The rearrangement joins TRBV28 to TRBJ2-7, with D possibly matching TRBD1 (7 bases). From germline, CDR1 is MDHEN and CDR2 SYDVKM. This CDR3 has 14 amino acids. V was trimmed by 4 bases and J by 1 base, leaving 11 bases between them. CDR3 amino acids: CASSWAGGSYEQYF. The CDR3 DNA reads TGTGCCAGCAGTTGGGCAGGGGGGTCCTACGAGCAGTACTTC.

This clonotype was seen a few times. This sequence joins TRBV10-3 and TRBJ1-2; no clear D. CDR3 length equals 14 residues. Germline V gene lookup returns CDR1 ENHRY and CDR2 SYGVKD. V shed 4 bases and J shed 6 bases, with 15 bases lying between them. CDR3 coding DNA: TGTGCCATCAGTGTTAGTTGGGGAGTCGATGGCTACACCTTC. This sequence encodes CAISVSWGVDGYTF.

The genes are TRBV2 and TRBJ1-1; D may be TRBD1 (5 bases). CDR1 and CDR2 (germline): SNHLY, FYNNEI. The CDR3 totals 13 residues. With 7 bases removed from V and 4 bases from J, the gap between germline ends came to 13 bases. In nucleotides, the CDR3 is TGTGCCAGCATTACTACCGGGGGCACTGAAGCTTTCTTT. The encoded protein is CASITTGGTEAFF.

The V and J genes are TRBV4-1 and TRBJ2-1; 10 bases are shared with TRBD2. The CDR3 length is 14 residues. V trimming: 1 base; J trimming: 10 bases; junction bases outside the gene matches: 4. CDR1 is MGHRA and CDR2 is YSYEKL in the germline V gene. Here the CDR3 reads CASSQVLAGSEQFF. CDR3 coding DNA: TGCGCCAGCAGCCAAGTACTAGCGGGAAGCGAGCAGTTCTTC.

This chain connects TRBV7-3 to TRBJ2-5; D might be TRBD1 or TRBD2, each matching 6 bases. CDR1 SGHTA and CDR2 FQGTGA come from the germline V gene. The CDR3 spans 15 residues. V was cut by 5 bases and J by 5 bases, with 18 bases left in between. Here the CDR3 DNA reads TGTGCCAGCAGCCTGGCCCCGGGGGCAGGGGAGACCCAGTACTTC. Translation: CASSLAPGAGETQYF.

V usage is TRBV6-6 and J usage is TRBJ2-1; 7 nucleotides line up with TRBD1. This CDR3 has 13 residues. From germline, CDR1 is MNHNY and CDR2 SVGAGI (reference sequence). V lost 2 bases and J lost 10; bases outside the gene matches: 5. The CDR3: CASSYPGGSEQFF. CDR3 coding DNA: TGTGCCAGCAGTTACCCAGGGGGTAGCGAGCAGTTCTTC.

V gene TRBV12-3 or TRBV12-4 combines with J gene TRBJ2-7; D is unresolved. Trimming left V 6 bases short and J 0 bases short, with 9 bases between. The length of the CDR3 is 13 residues. This CDR3 is CASSPLASYEQYF. CDR3 coding DNA: TGTGCCAGCAGCCCCCTGGCCTCCTACGAGCAGTACTTC.

The CDR3 spells CASSFLSGTDTQYF. The CDR3 DNA reads TGTGCCAGCAGCTTCTTATCGGGCACAGATACGCAGTATTTT. The rearrangement links TRBV11-2 to TRBJ2-3; D is uncertain. The CDR3 runs 14 residues. Germline CDR1 reads SGHAT; CDR2 reads FQNNGV. Trimming stripped 3 bases from V and 1 base from J, with 8 bases between.

This clonotype was counted once. The rearrangement joins TRBV5-1 to TRBJ1-6; D is ambiguous. With 0 bases removed from V and 5 bases from J, the gap between germline ends came to 12 bases. The CDR3 sequence is 16 residues long. CDR1 SGHRS and CDR2 YFSETQ come from the germline V gene. For the CDR3, the DNA is TGCGCCAGCAGCTTGGAGGGCCAGCGGAATAATTCACCCCTCCACTTT. Its protein product is CASSLEGQRNNSPLHF.

The chain recombines TRBV7-2 with TRBJ2-7; tentatively, D is TRBD1 (6 bases). CDR3 length equals 15 residues. Per the germline V gene, CDR1 is SGHTA and CDR2 is FQGNSA. Trimming stripped 5 bases from V and 2 bases from J, with 16 bases between. The CDR3 loop is CASSPGGVPAYEQYF. CDR3 sequence (DNA): TGTGCCAGCAGCCCTGGGGGCGTTCCTGCCTACGAGCAGTACTTC.

The V gene is TRBV12-3 or TRBV12-4, the J gene TRBJ1-5, with D unclear. The germline V and J ends were trimmed by 2 bases and 4 bases, with 9 bases remaining between them. The CDR3 has 14 residues. CDR3 residues: CASSLRAENQPQHF. The CDR3, as DNA: TGTGCCAGCAGTTTAAGGGCCGAGAATCAGCCCCAGCATTTT.

This chain joins TRBV2 and TRBJ2-7; D is perhaps TRBD1 (6 bases). The germline V and J ends were trimmed by 6 bases and 6 bases, with 15 bases remaining between them. This CDR3 comprises 13 residues. Germline CDR1 reads SNHLY; CDR2 reads FYNNEI. CDR3 in DNA: TGTGCCAGCAGACGGGACACCAACACCGAGCAGTACTTC. It yields the protein CASRRDTNTEQYF.

The chain uses TRBV30 and TRBJ1-5; 8 bases are a match to TRBD1. The CDR3 loop spans 13 amino acids. Germline V gives CDR1 GTSNPN, CDR2 SVGIG (reference sequence). V lost 4 bases to trimming and J lost 4 bases; unmatched junction nucleotides: 3. The CDR3 DNA reads as TGTGCCTGGACCAGGGGGCCAAATCAGCCCCAGCATTTT. Its protein is CAWTRGPNQPQHF.

This chain's CDR3 is CASSQGLAVDTQYF. The CDR3 region has the DNA TGTGCCAGCAGCCAGGGACTAGCGGTGGATACGCAGTATTTT. J is TRBJ2-3 and V is TRBV7-8, with 11 bases lining up with TRBD2. CDR3 length: 14 residues. After removal of 5 bases from V and 6 bases from J, the junction contained 4 bases not matched to a gene. The V gene's germline CDR1 is SGHVS and CDR2 FQNEAQ.